A selection of T cell receptor beta chains follows, all from one sample in a study of control samples from healthy donors and cancer patients. Sequencing was performed with immunoSEQ multiplex PCR; in TCRdb, only in-frame clones are kept and a portion is missing. Among 8,000 to 11,000 clones listed, approximately 91% were seen once. The sequenced material came from PBMCs. These receptor sequences come from a man between 60 and 70 years old with colorectal cancer. Both conserved end residues are part of each CDR3. Each record gives: clone size, D gene, J gene, V gene, CDR3 DNA, CDR3 protein. A D gene is named only where the DNA matches it firmly. Size is omitted from some rows. Given values are once, few, many or a class for expanded clones.

once | TRBD1 | TRBJ1-6 | TRBV6-1 | TGTGCCAGCAGTGAACCAGTTGGGGGACAGGGGGAATCCTATAATTCACCCCTCCACTTT | CASSEPVGGQGESYNSPLHF
NA | NA | TRBJ2-1 | TRBV9 | TGTGCCAGCAGCTTTTACAATGAGCAGTTCTTC | CASSFYNEQFF
NA | NA | TRBJ2-3 | TRBV5-1 | TGCGCCAGCAGCGACTCCGGGGCTAGCACAGATACGCAGTATTTT | CASSDSGASTDTQYF
once | TRBD1 | TRBJ2-6 | TRBV28 | TGTGCCAGCAGGCCTAGGACAGGGAAATTTAGCTCTGGGGCCAACGTCCTGACTTTC | CASRPRTGKFSSGANVLTF
NA | NA | TRBJ2-7 | TRBV19 | TGTGCCAGTAGTATATATGGCGAGGGGGACTACGAGCAGTACTTC | CASSIYGEGDYEQYF
NA | NA | TRBJ1-1 | TRBV5-4 | TGTGCCAGCAGCTTGGGGCAGGGGAATGGGCGAGCTTTCTTT | CASSLGQGNGRAFF
NA | NA | TRBJ1-2 | TRBV28 | TGTGCCAGCAGTTTAGGCAGCCCTTATGGCTACACCTTC | CASSLGSPYGYTF
NA | NA | TRBJ1-2 | TRBV4-2 | TGTGCCAGCAGCGGATTATATGGCTACACCTTC | CASSGLYGYTF
NA | NA | TRBJ1-4 | TRBV27 | TGTGCCAGCACCAAAGGTGGGCAAGCTAATGAAAAACTGTTTTTT | CASTKGGQANEKLFF
NA | NA | TRBJ1-5 | TRBV15 | TGTGCCACCAGTAGAGAGGTCACAGGGCTGGGTCAGCCCCAGCATTTT | CATSREVTGLGQPQHF
NA | NA | TRBJ2-1 | TRBV11-3 | TGTGCCAGCAGCTTAGTCGCTTTCGATGAGCAGTTCTTC | CASSLVAFDEQFF
once | TRBD1 | TRBJ1-2 | TRBV7-9 | TGTGCCAGCAGCCTCCCTACAGGGGGCCCCTATGGCTACACCTTC | CASSLPTGGPYGYTF
NA | NA | TRBJ1-2 | TRBV2 | TGTGCCAGCAGTCAGGACAGCATATATGGCTACACCTTC | CASSQDSIYGYTF
NA | NA | TRBJ1-5 | TRBV3-1/TRBV3-2 | TGTGCCAGCAGCCGCCGGCCCGATAGGAATCAGCCCCAGCATTTT | CASSRRPDRNQPQHF
NA | NA | TRBJ1-1 | TRBV25-1 | TGTGCCAGCAGCCCGTTGGGGAAAACAAAGGAAGCTTTCTTT | CASSPLGKTKEAFF
once | NA | TRBJ1-2 | TRBV30 | TGTGCCTGGTCCAGGGAGGTTCATGGCTACACCTTC | CAWSREVHGYTF